The rows below give T cell receptor beta chains drawn from one sample of a study of brain T cells in children with intractable seizures. The method was immunoSEQ multiplex PCR; TCRdb's version includes in-frame clones alone and lacks a portion of them. The sample lists about 80,000 clones; around nine tenths were seen once. The material was peripheral blood, obtained at surgery. These receptors originate from a girl aged 2 to 9 with Rasmussen encephalitis and intractable seizures. CDR3s leave out the opening cysteine and the closing phenylalanine or tryptophan.

TRBJ2-5,12,TRBV28,ASSQQGTGETQY
TRBJ2-6,15,TRBV10-3,AIRQGALISGANVLT
TRBJ2-1,13,TRBV24-1,ATSDVAPLGNEQF
TRBJ2-7,13,TRBV30,AWSVVARASYEQY
TRBJ2-1,12,TRBV27,ASSFPSSYNEQF
TRBJ1-6,11,TRBV2,ASIGQARSPLH
TRBJ1-1,9,TRBV29-1,SVELNTEAF
TRBJ1-4,13,TRBV27,ASSDAGTLGEKLF
TRBJ2-2,11,TRBV2,ASSELRSGELF
TRBJ2-5,10,TRBV5-4,ASSRPRETQY
TRBJ1-5,14,TRBV7-6,ASSSRASDSNQPQH
TRBJ2-1,10,TRBV2,ASQGQVYEQF
TRBJ2-3,12,TRBV2,ASRFRALADTQY
TRBJ1-3,15,TRBV14,ASSQSVFVSSGNTIY
TRBJ2-1,13,TRBV10-1,ASSWTSGGDNEQF